This T cell receptor beta chain is drawn from a study of response to subunit inactivated influenza vaccine. Study results and caveats: Seasonal influenza vaccination, on each occasion, was suggested by the authors to recruit few new T cells.

CDR1 is SGHRS, CDR2 YFSETQ, per germline. The CDR3 totals 15 residues. Trimming stripped 0 bases from V and 4 bases from J, with 10 bases between. Each CDR3 protein gets one entry after TCRdb re-called the RT-PCR reads with MiXCR. The sample records roughly 760,000 distinct CDR3 sequences, roughly 20% being singletons. Comment on this clonotype: Its antigen is not identified.

The receptor comes from a middle-aged man who received an inactivated influenza vaccine. The V gene is TRBV5-1, the J gene TRBJ2-2, with TRBD2 as a possible D gene (6 bases). This specimen was PBMCs from blood, taken 5 days after vaccination. In DNA, the CDR3 is TGCGCCAGCAGCTTGGCGGGAGAAGTCACCGGGGAGCTGTTTTTT. It codes for CASSLAGEVTGELFF. Supplemented by reference TRBV5-1 and TRBJ2-2, the full variable domain reads KAGVTQTPRYLIKTRGQQVTLSCSPISGHRSVSWYQQTPGQGLQFLFEYFSETQRNKGNFPGRFSGRQFSNSRSEMNVSTLELGDSALYLCASSLAGEVTGELFFGEGSRLTVL.